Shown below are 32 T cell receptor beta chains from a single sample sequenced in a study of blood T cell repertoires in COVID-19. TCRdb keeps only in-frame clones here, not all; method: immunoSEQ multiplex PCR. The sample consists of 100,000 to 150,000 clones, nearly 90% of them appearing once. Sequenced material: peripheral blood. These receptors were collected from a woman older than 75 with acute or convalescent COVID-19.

The CDR3 loop reads CASSEGLGGTDTQYF. DNA for the CDR3: TGCGCCAGCAGCGAGGGACTCGGAGGCACAGATACGCAGTATTTT. The V gene is TRBV5-1, the J gene TRBJ2-3; tentative D call: TRBD2 (6 bases). In germline, CDR1 is SGHRS, CDR2 YFSETQ. This CDR3 spans 15 amino acids. The V and J ends lost 4 bases and 1 base respectively, with 13 bases between them.

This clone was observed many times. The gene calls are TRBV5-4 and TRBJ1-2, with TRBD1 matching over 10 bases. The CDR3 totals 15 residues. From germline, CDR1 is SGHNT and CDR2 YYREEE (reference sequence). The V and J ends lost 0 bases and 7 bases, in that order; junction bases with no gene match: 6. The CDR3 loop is CASSLGQGAYSGYTF. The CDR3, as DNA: TGTGCCAGCAGCTTGGGACAGGGGGCTTACTCTGGCTACACCTTC.

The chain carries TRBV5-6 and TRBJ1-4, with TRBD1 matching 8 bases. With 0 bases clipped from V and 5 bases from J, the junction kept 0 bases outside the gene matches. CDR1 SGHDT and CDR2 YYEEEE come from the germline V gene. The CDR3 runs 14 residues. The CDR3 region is CASSLGQGNEKLFF. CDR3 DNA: TGTGCCAGCAGCTTGGGACAGGGGAATGAAAAACTGTTTTTT.

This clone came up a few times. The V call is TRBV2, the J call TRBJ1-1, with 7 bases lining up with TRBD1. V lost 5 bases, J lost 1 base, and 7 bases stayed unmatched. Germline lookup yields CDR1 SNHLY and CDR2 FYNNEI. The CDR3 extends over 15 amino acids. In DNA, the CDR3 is TGTGCCAGCAGTAAGACAGGGCAGAGGAACACTGAAGCTTTCTTT. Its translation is CASSKTGQRNTEAFF.

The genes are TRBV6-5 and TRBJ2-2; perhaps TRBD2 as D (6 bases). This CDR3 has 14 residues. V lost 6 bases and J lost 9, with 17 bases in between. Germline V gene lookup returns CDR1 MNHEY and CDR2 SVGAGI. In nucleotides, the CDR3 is TGTGCCAGCAGCTTAGACCCGGGAGTCCGGGAGCTGTTTTTT. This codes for CASSLDPGVRELFF.

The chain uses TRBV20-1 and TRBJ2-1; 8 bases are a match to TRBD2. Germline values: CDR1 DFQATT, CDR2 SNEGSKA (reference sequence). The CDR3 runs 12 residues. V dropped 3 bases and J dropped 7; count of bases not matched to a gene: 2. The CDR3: CSASQRENEQFF. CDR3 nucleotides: TGCAGTGCTAGTCAGCGGGAGAATGAGCAGTTCTTC.

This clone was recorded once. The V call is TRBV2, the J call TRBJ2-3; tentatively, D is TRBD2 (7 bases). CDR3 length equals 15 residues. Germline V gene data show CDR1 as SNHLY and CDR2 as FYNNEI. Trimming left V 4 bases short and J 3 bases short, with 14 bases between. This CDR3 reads CASSAGGTWTDTQYF. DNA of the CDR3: TGTGCCAGCAGTGCCGGGGGGACATGGACAGATACGCAGTATTTT.

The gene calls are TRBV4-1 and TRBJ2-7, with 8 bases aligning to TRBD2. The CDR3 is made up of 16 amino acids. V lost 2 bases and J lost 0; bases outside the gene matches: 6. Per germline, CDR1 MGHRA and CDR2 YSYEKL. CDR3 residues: CASSQTYSGTSYEQYF. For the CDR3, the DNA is TGCGCCAGCAGCCAAACATATAGCGGGACCTCCTACGAGCAGTACTTC.

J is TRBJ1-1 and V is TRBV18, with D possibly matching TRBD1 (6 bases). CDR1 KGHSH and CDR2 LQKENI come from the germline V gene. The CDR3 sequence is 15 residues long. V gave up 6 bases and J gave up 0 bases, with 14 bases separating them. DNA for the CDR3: TGTGCCAGCTCCCGTTTGGACAGTATGAACACTGAAGCTTTCTTT. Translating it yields CASSRLDSMNTEAFF. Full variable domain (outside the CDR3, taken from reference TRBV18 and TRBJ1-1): NAGVMQNPRHLVRRRGQEARLRCSPMKGHSHVYWYRQLPEEGLKFMVYLQKENIIDESGMPKERFSAEFPKEGPSILRIQQVVRGDSAAYFCASSRLDSMNTEAFFGQGTRLTVV.

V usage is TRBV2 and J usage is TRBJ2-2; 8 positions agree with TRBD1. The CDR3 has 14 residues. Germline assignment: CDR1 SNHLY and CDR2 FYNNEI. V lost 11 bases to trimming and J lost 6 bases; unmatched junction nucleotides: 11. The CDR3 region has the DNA TGTGCCTCCTGGGCAGGGGGCCGGGCCGGGGAGCTGTTTTTT. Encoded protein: CASWAGGRAGELFF.

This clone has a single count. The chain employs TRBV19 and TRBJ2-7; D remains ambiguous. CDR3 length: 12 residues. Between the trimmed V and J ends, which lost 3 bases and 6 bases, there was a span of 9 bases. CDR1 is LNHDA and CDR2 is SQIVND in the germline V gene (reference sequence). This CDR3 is CASSIIGVEQYF. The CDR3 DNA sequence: TGTGCCAGTAGTATTATAGGAGTCGAGCAGTACTTC.

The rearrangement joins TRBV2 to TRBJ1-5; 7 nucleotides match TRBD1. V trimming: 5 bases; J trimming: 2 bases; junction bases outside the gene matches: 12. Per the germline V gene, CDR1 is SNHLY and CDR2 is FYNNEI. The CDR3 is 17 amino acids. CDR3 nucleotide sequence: TGTGCCAGCAGTCTCGGGACAGCTTATAGCGGCAATCAGCCCCAGCATTTT. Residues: CASSLGTAYSGNQPQHF.

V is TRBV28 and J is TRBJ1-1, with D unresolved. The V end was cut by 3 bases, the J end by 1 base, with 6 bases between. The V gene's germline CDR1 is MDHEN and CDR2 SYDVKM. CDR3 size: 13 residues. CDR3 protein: CASSFTGNTEAFF. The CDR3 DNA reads TGTGCCAGCAGTTTCACCGGGAACACTGAAGCTTTCTTT. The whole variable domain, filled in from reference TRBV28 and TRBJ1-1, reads DVKVTQSSRYLVKRTGEKVFLECVQDMDHENMFWYRQDPGLGLRLIYFSYDVKMKEKGDIPEGYSVSREKKERFSLILESASTNQTSMYLCASSFTGNTEAFFGQGTRLTVV.

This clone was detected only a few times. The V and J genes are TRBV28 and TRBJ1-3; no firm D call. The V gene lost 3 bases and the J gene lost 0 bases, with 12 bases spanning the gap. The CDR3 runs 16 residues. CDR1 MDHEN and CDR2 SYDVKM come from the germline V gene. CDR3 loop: CASSLVGTSSGNTIYF. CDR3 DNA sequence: TGTGCCAGCAGTTTGGTTGGCACAAGCTCTGGAAACACCATATATTTT.

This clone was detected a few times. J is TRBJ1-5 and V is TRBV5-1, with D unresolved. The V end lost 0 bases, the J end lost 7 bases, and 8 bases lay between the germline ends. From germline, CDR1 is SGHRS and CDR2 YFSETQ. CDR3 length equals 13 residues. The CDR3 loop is CASSLDAGQPQHF. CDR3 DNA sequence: TGCGCCAGCAGCTTGGACGCGGGGCAGCCCCAGCATTTT.

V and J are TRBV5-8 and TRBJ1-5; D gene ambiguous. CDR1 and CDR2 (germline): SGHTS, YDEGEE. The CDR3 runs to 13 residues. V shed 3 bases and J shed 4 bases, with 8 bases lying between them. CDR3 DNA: TGTGCCAGCAGCTACATGGTGAATCAGCCCCAGCATTTT. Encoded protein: CASSYMVNQPQHF.

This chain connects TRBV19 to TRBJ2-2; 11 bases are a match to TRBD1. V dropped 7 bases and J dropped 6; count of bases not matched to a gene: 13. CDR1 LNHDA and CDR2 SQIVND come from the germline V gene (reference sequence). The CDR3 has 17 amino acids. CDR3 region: CASTTSPGQGGPGELFF. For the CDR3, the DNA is TGTGCCAGTACGACGTCTCCGGGACAGGGGGGGCCCGGGGAGCTGTTTTTT.

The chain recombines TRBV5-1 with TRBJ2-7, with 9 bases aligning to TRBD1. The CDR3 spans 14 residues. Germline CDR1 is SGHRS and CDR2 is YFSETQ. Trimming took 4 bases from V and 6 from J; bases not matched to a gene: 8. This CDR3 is CASSLGQGKAEQYF. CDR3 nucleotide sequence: TGCGCCAGCAGCCTTGGACAGGGGAAGGCCGAGCAGTACTTC.

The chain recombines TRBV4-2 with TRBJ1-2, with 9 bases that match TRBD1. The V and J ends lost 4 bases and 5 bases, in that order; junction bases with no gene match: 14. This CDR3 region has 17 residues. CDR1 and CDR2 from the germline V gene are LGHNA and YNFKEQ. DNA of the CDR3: TGTGCCAGCAGCCTTGGGGGGGGGACAGGGAATAGTTATGGCTACACCTTC. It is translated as CASSLGGGTGNSYGYTF.

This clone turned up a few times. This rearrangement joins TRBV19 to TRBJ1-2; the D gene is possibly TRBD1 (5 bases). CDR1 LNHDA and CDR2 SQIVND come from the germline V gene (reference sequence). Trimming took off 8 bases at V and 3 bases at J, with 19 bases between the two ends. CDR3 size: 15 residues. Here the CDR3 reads CASHLAGDGDYGYTF. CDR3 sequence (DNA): TGTGCCAGTCACCTGGCGGGGGACGGGGACTATGGCTACACCTTC.

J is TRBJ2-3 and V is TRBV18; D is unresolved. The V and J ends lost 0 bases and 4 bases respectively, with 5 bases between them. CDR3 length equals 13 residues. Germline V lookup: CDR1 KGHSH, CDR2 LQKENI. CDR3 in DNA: TGTGCCAGCTCACCACCGGGCCCAGATACGCAGTATTTT. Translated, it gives CASSPPGPDTQYF.

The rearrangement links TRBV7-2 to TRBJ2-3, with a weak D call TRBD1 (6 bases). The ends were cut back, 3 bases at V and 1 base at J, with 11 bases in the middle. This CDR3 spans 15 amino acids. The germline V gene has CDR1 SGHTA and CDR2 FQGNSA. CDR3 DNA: TGTGCCAGCAGCTTCAGACAGGTCGGCACAGATACGCAGTATTTT. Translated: CASSFRQVGTDTQYF.

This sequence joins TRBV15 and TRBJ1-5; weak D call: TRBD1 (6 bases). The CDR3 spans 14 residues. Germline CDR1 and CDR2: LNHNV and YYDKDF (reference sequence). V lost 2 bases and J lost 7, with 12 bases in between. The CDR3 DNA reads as TGTGCCACCAGCAGAACAGGGACGAGGCAGCCCCAGCATTTT. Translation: CATSRTGTRQPQHF.

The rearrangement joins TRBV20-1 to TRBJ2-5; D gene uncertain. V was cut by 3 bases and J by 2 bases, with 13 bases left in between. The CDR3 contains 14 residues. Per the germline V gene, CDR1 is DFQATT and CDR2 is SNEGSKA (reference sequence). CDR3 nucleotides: TGCAGTGCTAGTCTGGGCAGTCATCAAGAGACCCAGTACTTC. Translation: CSASLGSHQETQYF.

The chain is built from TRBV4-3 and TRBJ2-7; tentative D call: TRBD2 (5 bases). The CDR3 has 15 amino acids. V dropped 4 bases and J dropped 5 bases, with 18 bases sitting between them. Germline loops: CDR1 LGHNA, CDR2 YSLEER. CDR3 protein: CASSRRGPPSDEQYF. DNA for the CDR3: TGCGCCAGCAGCCGAAGAGGGCCCCCATCCGACGAGCAGTACTTC.

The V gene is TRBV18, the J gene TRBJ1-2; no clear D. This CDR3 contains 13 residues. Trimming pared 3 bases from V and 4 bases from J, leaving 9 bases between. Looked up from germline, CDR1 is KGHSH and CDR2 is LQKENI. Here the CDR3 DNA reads TGTGCCAGCTCACCCCCCGGAGCCTATGGCTACACCTTC. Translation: CASSPPGAYGYTF.

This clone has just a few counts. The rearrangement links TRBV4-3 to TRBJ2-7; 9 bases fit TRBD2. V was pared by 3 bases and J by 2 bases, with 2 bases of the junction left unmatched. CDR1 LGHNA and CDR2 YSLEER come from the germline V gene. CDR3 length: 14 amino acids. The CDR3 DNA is TGCGCCAGCAGCCAGACTAGCGGAGCCTACGAGCAGTACTTC. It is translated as CASSQTSGAYEQYF.

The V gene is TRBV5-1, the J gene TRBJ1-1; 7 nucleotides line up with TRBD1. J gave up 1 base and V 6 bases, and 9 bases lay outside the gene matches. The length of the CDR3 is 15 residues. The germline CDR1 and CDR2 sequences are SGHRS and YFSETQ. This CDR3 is CASTARTGSNTEAFF. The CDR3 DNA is TGCGCCAGCACCGCCCGGACAGGTTCGAACACTGAAGCTTTCTTT.

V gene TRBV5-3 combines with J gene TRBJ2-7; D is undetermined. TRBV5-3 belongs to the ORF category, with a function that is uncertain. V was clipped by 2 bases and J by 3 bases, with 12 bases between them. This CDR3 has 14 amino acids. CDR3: CARSFSPPSYEQYF. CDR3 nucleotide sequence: TGTGCCAGAAGCTTTTCCCCCCCTAGCTACGAGCAGTACTTC.

The CDR3 spells CASSSPSRFYNEQFF. CDR3 nucleotides: TGTGCCAGCAGTTCCCCGTCTCGGTTCTACAATGAGCAGTTCTTC. This chain uses TRBV27 with TRBJ2-1; unclear D gene. V shed 4 bases and J shed 3 bases, with 13 bases lying between them. The CDR3 runs 15 residues. Germline V gene sequence: CDR1 MNHEY, CDR2 SMNVEV (reference sequence).

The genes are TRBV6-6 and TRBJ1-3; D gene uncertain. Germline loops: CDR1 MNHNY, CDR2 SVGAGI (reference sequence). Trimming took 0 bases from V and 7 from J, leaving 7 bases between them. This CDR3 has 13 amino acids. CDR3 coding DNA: TGTGCCAGCAGTTACTCGAGTTGGAACACCATATATTTT. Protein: CASSYSSWNTIYF.

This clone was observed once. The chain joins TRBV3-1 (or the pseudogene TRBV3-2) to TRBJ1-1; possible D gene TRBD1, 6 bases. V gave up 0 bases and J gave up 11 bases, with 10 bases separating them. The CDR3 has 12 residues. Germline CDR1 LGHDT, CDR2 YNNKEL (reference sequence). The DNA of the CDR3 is TGTGCCAGCAGCCAAGAGTCAGGGGAGGCTTTCTTT. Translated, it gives CASSQESGEAFF.